This T cell receptor beta chain stems from a study of blood T cells in healthy people across ages. Study summary: About one barcoded beta molecule per two T cells came from capture by template switching.

V dropped 1 base and J dropped 4 bases, with 5 bases sitting between them. Germline V lookup: CDR1 SEHNR, CDR2 FQNEAQ (reference sequence). The CDR3 consists of 14 residues. PCR was performed a second time for roughly 7 to 12 cycles using a sample-barcoded 5' primer and a J-beta primer mix. Sequencing yielded, for each sample, at least 3 million paired-end reads carrying CDR3. TCRdb recomputed calls from the 5' RACE reads with MiXCR, one row per CDR3 protein. The table records approximately 360,000 distinct CDR3 sequences, over 45% of them present only once. Healthy Russian Caucasian donors spanned ages about 6 to 100 years. Study outcomes and limitations: Conclusively comparing naive with antigen-experienced cells was impossible with unsorted PBMCs.

About this clonotype itself: As yet, its antigen is unknown.

This TCR was recovered from a man in his 60s in good health. Sequenced: blood. The rearrangement uses TRBV7-9 and TRBJ2-6; no clear D gene. The CDR3 here is CASSLGRGANVLTF. For the CDR3, the DNA is TGTGCCAGCAGCTTAGGACGGGGGGCCAACGTCCTGACTTTC. Drawing the rest from reference TRBV7-9 and TRBJ2-6, the complete variable domain is DTGVSQNPRHKITKRGQNVTFRCDPISEHNRLYWYRQTLGQGPEFLTYFQNEAQLEKSRLLSDRFSAERPKGSFSTLEIQRTEQGDSAMYLCASSLGRGANVLTFGAGSRLTVL.